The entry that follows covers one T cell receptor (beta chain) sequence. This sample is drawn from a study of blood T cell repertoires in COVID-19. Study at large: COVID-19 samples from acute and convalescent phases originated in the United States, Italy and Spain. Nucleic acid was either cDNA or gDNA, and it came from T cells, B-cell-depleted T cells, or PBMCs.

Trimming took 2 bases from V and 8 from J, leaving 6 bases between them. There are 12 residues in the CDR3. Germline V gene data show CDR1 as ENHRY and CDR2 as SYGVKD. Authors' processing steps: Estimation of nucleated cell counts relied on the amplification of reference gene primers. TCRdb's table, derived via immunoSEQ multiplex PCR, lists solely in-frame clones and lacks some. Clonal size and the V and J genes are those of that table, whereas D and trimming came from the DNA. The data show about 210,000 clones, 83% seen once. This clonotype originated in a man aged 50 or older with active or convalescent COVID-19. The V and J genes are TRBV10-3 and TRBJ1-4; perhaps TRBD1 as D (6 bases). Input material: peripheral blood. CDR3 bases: TGTGCCATCAGTGAGAGGGGGGAAAAACTGTTTTTT. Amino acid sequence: CAISERGEKLFF.